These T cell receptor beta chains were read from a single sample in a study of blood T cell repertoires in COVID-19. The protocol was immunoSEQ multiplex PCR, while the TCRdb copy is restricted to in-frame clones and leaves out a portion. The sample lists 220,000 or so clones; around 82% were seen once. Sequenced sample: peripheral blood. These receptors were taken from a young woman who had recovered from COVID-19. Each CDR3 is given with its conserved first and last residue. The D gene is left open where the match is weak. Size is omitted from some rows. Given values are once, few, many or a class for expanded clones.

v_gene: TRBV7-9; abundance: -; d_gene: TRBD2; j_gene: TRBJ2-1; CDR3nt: TGTGCCACCGTTCGTCTAGCGGGAGGGCCGGGTGAGCAGTTCTTC; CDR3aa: CATVRLAGGPGEQFF
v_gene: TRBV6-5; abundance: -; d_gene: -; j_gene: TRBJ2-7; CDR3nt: TGTGCCAGTGCCCTGGGGCTAGGGGCCGACGAGCAGTACTTC; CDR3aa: CASALGLGADEQYF
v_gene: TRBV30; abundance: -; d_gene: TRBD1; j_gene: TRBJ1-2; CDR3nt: TGTGCCCTCAAGACAGGGGGCGGCTACACCTTC; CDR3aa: CALKTGGGYTF
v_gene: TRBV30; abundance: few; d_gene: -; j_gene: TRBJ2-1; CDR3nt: TGTGCCTGGAGTGTAGGGCAGGGCCTGGATGAGCAGTTCTTC; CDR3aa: CAWSVGQGLDEQFF
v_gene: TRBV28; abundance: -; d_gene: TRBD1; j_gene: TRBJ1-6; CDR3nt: TGTGCCAGCAGTTCAGGGGGGACCTACTCACCCCTCCACTTT; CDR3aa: CASSSGGTYSPLHF
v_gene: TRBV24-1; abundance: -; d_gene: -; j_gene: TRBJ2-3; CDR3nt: TGTGCCACCAGTGACTGGACAGGCACAGATACGCAGTATTTT; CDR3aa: CATSDWTGTDTQYF
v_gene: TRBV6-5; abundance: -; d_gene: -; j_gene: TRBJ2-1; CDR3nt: TGTGCCAGCATTAGAAGGGGGGGGGAGAATGAGCAGTTCTTC; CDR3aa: CASIRRGGENEQFF
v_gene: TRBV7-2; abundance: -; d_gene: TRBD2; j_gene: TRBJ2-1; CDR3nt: TGTGCCAGCAACACTGGGGGGGTCAATGAGCAGTTCTTC; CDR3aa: CASNTGGVNEQFF
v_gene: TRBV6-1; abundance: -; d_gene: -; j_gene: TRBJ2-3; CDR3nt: TGTGCCAGCAGTGAAGCAAATCTTAGGACTACCACAGATACGCAGTATTTT; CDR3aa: CASSEANLRTTTDTQYF
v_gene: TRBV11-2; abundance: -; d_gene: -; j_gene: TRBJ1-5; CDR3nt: TGTGCCAGCAGCTTAGGGCGGTTGAGCAATCAGCCCCAGCATTTT; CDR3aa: CASSLGRLSNQPQHF
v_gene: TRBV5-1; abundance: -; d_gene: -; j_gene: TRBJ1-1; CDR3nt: TGCGCCAGCAGCTCGGGGGTGGGAGACAGATTAGTTGCCACTGAAGCTTTCTTT; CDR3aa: CASSSGVGDRLVATEAFF
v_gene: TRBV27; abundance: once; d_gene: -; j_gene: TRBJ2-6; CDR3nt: TGTGCCAGCAGACCCCCGACAGGCCTCCATGGGGCCAACGTCCTGACTTTC; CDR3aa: CASRPPTGLHGANVLTF
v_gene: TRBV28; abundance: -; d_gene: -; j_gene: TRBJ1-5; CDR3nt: TGTGCCAGCAGCCCCCCCAGGGAGGATCAGCCCCAGCATTTT; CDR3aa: CASSPPREDQPQHF
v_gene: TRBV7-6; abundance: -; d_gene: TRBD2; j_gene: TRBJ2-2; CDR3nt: TGTGCCAGCAGCTTAGGGACGGGAGGAGGCGGGGAGCTGTTTTTT; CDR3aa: CASSLGTGGGGELFF
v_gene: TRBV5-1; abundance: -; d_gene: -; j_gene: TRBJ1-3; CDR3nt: TGCGCCAGCCAAACCGGGGCTGGAAACACCATATATTTT; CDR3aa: CASQTGAGNTIYF
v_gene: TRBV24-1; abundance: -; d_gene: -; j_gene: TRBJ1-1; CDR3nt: TGTGCCACCAGTGACGGGATTGAAGCTTTCTTT; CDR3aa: CATSDGIEAFF
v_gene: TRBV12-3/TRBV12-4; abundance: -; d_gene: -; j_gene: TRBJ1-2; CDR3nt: TGTGCCCTCAGGGGCAGGTATGGCTACACCTTC; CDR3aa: CALRGRYGYTF
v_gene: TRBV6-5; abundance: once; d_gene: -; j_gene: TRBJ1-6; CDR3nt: TGTGCCAGCAGGCGACGGGGGGAGGGGAATTCACCCCTCCACTTT; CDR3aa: CASRRRGEGNSPLHF
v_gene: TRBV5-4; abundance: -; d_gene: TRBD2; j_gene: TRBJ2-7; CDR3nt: TGTGCCAGCAGCCTGGAGGGACTAGTCCACTACGAGCAGTACTTC; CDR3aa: CASSLEGLVHYEQYF
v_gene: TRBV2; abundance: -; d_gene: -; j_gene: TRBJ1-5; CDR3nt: TGTGCCAGCAGTGAAGCGTACTCCGGGAGGGGGGCTCAGCATTTT; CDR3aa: CASSEAYSGRGAQHF
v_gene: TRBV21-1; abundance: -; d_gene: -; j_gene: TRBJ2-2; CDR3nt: TGTGCCAGAGCCCCAGTGGGTGCGCGGGACACCGGGGAGCTGTTTTTT; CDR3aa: CARAPVGARDTGELFF
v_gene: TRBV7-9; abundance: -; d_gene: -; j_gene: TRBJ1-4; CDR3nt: TGTGCCAGCAGCCAGAATACCCTTTCCGGGGGGAAACTGTTTTTT; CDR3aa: CASSQNTLSGGKLFF
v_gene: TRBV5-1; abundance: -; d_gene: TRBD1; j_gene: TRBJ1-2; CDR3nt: TGCGCCAGCAGCCCAAAGGGGGCCCCCTATGGCTACACCTTC; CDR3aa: CASSPKGAPYGYTF
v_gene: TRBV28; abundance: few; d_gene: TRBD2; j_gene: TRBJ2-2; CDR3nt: TGTGCCAGCAGGCAGGGACTAGCGGGAGGAGGAGAGCTGTTTTTT; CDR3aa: CASRQGLAGGGELFF
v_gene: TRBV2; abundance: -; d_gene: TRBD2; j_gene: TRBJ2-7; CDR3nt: TGTGCCAGCAGCGGACCGGGACTAGCGGCCTACGAGCAGTACTTC; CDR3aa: CASSGPGLAAYEQYF
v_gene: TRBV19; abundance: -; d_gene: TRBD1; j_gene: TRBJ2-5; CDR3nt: TGTGCCAGTAGTACAGCTTGGGACAGACAAGAGACCCAGTACTTC; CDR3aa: CASSTAWDRQETQYF
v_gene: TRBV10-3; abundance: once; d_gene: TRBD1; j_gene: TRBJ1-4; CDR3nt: TGTGCCACCACGGACAGGGTTGGGACTAATGAAAAACTGTTTTTT; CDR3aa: CATTDRVGTNEKLFF
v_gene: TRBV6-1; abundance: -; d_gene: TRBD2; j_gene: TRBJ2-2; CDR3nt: TGTGCCAGCAGTGAATGGGGTAGCGGGAGAGCGAACACCGGGGAGCTGTTTTTT; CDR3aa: CASSEWGSGRANTGELFF
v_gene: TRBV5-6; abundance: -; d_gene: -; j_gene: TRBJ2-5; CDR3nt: TGTGCCAGCAGCTGGGGACCGCCGGAGGGAGAGACCCAGTACTTC; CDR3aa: CASSWGPPEGETQYF
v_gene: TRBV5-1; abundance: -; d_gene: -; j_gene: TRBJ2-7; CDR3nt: TGCGCCAGCAGCTTGTTCGACAGGAGCTCCTACGAGCAGTACTTC; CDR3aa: CASSLFDRSSYEQYF
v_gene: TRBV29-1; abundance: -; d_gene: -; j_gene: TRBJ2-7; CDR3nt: TGCAGCGTTGCTAAAAGCCCGGACAGTTACTACGAGCAGTACTTC; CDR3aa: CSVAKSPDSYYEQYF
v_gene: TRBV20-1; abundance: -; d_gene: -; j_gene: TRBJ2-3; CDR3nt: TGCAGTGCGCGTCCTGCCTCACCAATTTTT; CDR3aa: CSARPASPIF
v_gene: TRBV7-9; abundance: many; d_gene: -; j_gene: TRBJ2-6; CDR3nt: TGTGCCAGCAGTGCCCCTCAGGTCTACCAGTCTGGGGCCAACGTCCTGACTTTC; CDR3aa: CASSAPQVYQSGANVLTF
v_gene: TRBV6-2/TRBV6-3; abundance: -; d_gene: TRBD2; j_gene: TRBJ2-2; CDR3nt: TGTGCCAGCAGTTATCCTAGCGGGGGCTACGCCGGGGAGCTGTTTTTT; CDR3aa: CASSYPSGGYAGELFF
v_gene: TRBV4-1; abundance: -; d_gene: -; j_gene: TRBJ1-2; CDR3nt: TGCGCCAGCAGCCAAGTGGACACCCTGGGGTATGGCTACACCTTC; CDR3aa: CASSQVDTLGYGYTF
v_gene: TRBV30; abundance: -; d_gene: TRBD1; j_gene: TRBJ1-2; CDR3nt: TGTGCCTGGAGTGGGACAGGGGGCGATCCTACCAACTATGGCTACACCTTC; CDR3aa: CAWSGTGGDPTNYGYTF
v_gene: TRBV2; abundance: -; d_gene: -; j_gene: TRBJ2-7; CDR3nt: TGTGCCAGCAGTGAACTCCAGGGCTACGAGCAGTACTTC; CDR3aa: CASSELQGYEQYF
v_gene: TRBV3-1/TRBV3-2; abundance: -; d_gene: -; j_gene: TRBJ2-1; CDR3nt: TGTGCCAGCAGCCAAGGGCAGGGGAACGGTGGTGAGCAGTTCTTC; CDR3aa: CASSQGQGNGGEQFF
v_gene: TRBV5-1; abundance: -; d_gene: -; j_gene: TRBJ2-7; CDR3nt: TGCGCCAGCAGCTTGCGGCGGGAAAGCTCCTACGAGCAGTACTTC; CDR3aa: CASSLRRESSYEQYF
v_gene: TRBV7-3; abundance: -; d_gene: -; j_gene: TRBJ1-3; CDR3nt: TGTGCCAGCAGCGCTGGACACAACTCTGGAAACACCATATATTTT; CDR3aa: CASSAGHNSGNTIYF
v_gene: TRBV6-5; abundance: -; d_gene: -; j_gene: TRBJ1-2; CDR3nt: TGTGCCAGCAGGGACAGTTATGGCTACACCTTC; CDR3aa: CASRDSYGYTF
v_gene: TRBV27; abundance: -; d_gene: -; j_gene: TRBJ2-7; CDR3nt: TGTGCCAGCAGTTTCTCCCCCCAGGGGACTACCTACGAGCAGTACTTC; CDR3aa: CASSFSPQGTTYEQYF
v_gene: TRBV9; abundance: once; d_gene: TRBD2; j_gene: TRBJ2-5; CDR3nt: TGTGCCAGCAGCCCCCTTGAAGGGCGGGAGGCTTTTCAAGAGACCCAGTACTTC; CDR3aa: CASSPLEGREAFQETQYF
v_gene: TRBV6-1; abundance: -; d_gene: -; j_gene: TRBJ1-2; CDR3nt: TGTGCCAGCAGTGAATTGGGGGGAGCCGCTGGCTACACCTTC; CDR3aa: CASSELGGAAGYTF
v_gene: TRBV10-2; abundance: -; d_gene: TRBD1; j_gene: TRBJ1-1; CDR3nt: TGCGCCACCAGGGCCGGACAGGGAAACACTGAAGCTTTCTTT; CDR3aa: CATRAGQGNTEAFF
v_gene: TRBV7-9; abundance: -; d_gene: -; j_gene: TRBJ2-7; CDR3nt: TGTGCCAGCAGCTTGATCACAGGGAGTGAGCAGTACTTC; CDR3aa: CASSLITGSEQYF